The clone carrying this TCR beta chain was counted at least ten times. The antigen is undetermined. CDR1 SEHNR and CDR2 FQNEAQ come from the germline V gene (reference sequence). The CDR3 extends over 16 amino acids. The V segment lost 4 bases and the J segment 1 base; nucleotides outside the gene matches: 3. Each CDR3 protein is one row after TCRdb ran MiXCR on the RT-PCR reads. The data hold about 520,000 distinct CDR3 sequences, with 6% to 9% observed a single time. This specimen comes from a study of response to subunit inactivated influenza vaccine. Study observations and caveats: Seasonal influenza vaccination, on each occasion, was suggested by the authors to recruit few new T cells.

This chain connects TRBV7-9 to TRBJ2-1; 11 bases map to TRBD1. The sequencing here drew on PBMCs from blood, taken 23 months after vaccination. The receptor comes from a man between 50 and 70 years old who received an inactivated influenza vaccine. CDR3 residues: CASSSDRGLSYNEQFF. DNA of the CDR3: TGTGCCAGCAGCTCGGACAGGGGGCTATCCTACAATGAGCAGTTCTTC.